The 8 T cell receptor beta chains in this list originate from one sample, sequenced in a study of blood T cell repertoires in COVID-19. Method: immunoSEQ multiplex PCR; TCRdb's copy keeps in-frame clones and lacks some. In the table there are approximately 260,000 clones, roughly 89% of which are singletons. The specimen sequenced was PBMCs or T cells enriched from blood (not recorded which). All receptors come from a woman aged 55-69 years who had recovered from COVID-19.

The chain combines TRBV9 with TRBJ2-7, with TRBD2 identical over 10 bases. The ends lost 0 bases at V and 7 bases at J; junction bases unmatched: 10. The length of the CDR3 is 16 residues. Germline V CDR1 and CDR2: SGDLS, YYNGEE. CDR3 bases: TGTGCCAGCAGCGTAGATATCCTAGCGGGAGCGGGGGAGCAGTACTTC. Its translation is CASSVDILAGAGEQYF.

Only one count was recorded for this clone. The rearrangement uses TRBV15 and TRBJ2-1; the D is unclear. The CDR3 is made up of 16 amino acids. V was clipped by 0 bases and J by 2 bases, with 11 bases between them. The germline V gene encodes CDR1 LNHNV and CDR2 YYDKDF (reference sequence). In nucleotides, the CDR3 is TGTGCCACCAGCAGAGATTTGGCTGTTCCCTACAATGAGCAGTTCTTC. Residues: CATSRDLAVPYNEQFF.

The rearrangement uses TRBV2 and TRBJ2-1; TRBD1 agrees at 7 bases. Germline lookup yields CDR1 SNHLY and CDR2 FYNNEI. This CDR3 region has 15 residues. With V trimmed by 7 bases and J by 4 bases, 10 bases remained unmatched. CDR3 loop: CASTGDSGEYNEQFF. The CDR3 DNA reads as TGTGCCAGCACCGGGGACAGCGGAGAATACAATGAGCAGTTCTTC.

The rearrangement joins TRBV7-9 to TRBJ1-5, with 7 bases that match TRBD1. CDR1 and CDR2 (germline): SEHNR, FQNEAQ (reference sequence). The CDR3 has 14 amino acids. V gave up 0 bases and J gave up 5 bases; unmatched junction bases: 1. CDR3 bases: TGTGCCAGCAGCTTAGCCCAGGGGGATCAGCCCCAGCATTTT. Its translation is CASSLAQGDQPQHF.

A single count supports this clone. This chain links TRBV19 with TRBJ1-6, with TRBD1 matching over 8 bases. The CDR3 runs to 14 residues. The V segment lost 5 bases and the J segment 7 bases; nucleotides outside the gene matches: 4. Germline loops: CDR1 LNHDA, CDR2 SQIVND (reference sequence). As DNA, the CDR3 is TGTGCCAGTAGTCCGCGGACAGGGAATTCACCCCTCCACTTT. Translation gives CASSPRTGNSPLHF.

This rearrangement joins TRBV6-5 to TRBJ2-1; TRBD1 aligns across 11 bases. The length of the CDR3 is 14 residues. Germline CDR1 and CDR2: MNHEY and SVGAGI. The ends lost 7 bases at V and 8 bases at J; junction bases unmatched: 7. This CDR3 reads CASTRDRGVDEQFF. CDR3 bases: TGTGCCAGCACCCGGGACAGGGGGGTCGATGAGCAGTTCTTC.

This chain joins TRBV14 and TRBJ2-3; D not resolved. This CDR3 contains 11 residues. Trimming shortened V by 3 bases and J by 6 bases, and 4 bases separated the two germline ends. CDR1 SGHDN and CDR2 FVKESK come from the germline V gene. The CDR3 loop reads CASSHSDTQYF. The CDR3 region has the DNA TGTGCCAGCAGCCACTCGGATACGCAGTATTTT. The full variable domain, with the rest looked up from reference TRBV14 and TRBJ2-3, is EAGVTQFPSHSVIEKGQTVTLRCDPISGHDNLYWYRRVMGKEIKFLLHFVKESKQDESGMPNNRFLAERTGGTYSTLKVQPAELEDSGVYFCASSHSDTQYFGPGTRLTVL.

The genes are TRBV11-3 and TRBJ2-5, with 11 bases fitting TRBD2. Trimming at V came to 4 bases and at J to 3 bases, leaving 7 bases not matched to a gene. The germline CDR1 and CDR2 sequences are SGHNT and YENEEA. The CDR3 runs to 16 residues. For the CDR3, the DNA is TGTGCCAGCAGCTCGAGACTAGCGGGATTAGAAGAGACCCAGTACTTC. This translates into CASSSRLAGLEETQYF. Full variable domain (missing parts from reference TRBV11-3 and TRBJ2-5): EAGVVQSPRYKIIEKKQPVAFWCNPISGHNTLYWYLQNLGQGPELLIRYENEEAVDDSQLPKDRFSAERLKGVDSTLKIQPAELGDSAVYLCASSSRLAGLEETQYFGPGTRLLVL.